The next 4 T cell receptor beta chains were all read from a single sample in a study of OX40 agonist ivuxolimab in advanced cancers. Some clones are missing from TCRdb's copy, which holds only in-frame ones; the method was immunoSEQ multiplex PCR. The sample contains around 95,000 clones, about 91% of which appear only once. The sequencing here drew on CD4+ or CD8+ T cells sorted from blood, taken in a trial of the OX40 agonist ivuxolimab. Receptor source: an adult with an advanced solid tumor such as melanoma, head and neck, liver or kidney cancer.

The V call is TRBV5-1, the J call TRBJ1-5; the D gene is possibly TRBD1 (6 bases). V lost 4 bases, J lost 6 bases, and 17 bases lay in between. Germline V gene lookup returns CDR1 SGHRS and CDR2 YFSETQ. The CDR3 consists of 15 residues. The DNA for the CDR3 is TGCGCCAGCAGCCAAACCCCAGGGGTTAGTCAGCCCCAGCATTTT. Translated: CASSQTPGVSQPQHF. The full variable domain, completed using reference TRBV5-1 and TRBJ1-5, is KAGVTQTPRYLIKTRGQQVTLSCSPISGHRSVSWYQQTPGQGLQFLFEYFSETQRNKGNFPGRFSGRQFSNSRSEMNVSTLELGDSALYLCASSQTPGVSQPQHFGDGTRLSIL.

With respect to this clone: Germline and junction disagree at one end, which may indicate a read error. The chain has TRBV19 and TRBJ1-5; D is uncertain. This CDR3 is built from 14 residues. CDR1 LNHDA and CDR2 SQIVND come from the germline V gene (reference sequence). The CDR3 DNA follows: TGTGCCAGTAGCATAGGGAGGACTAACCCGCCCCAGCATTTT. It yields the protein CASSIGRTNPPQHF.

The chain combines TRBV5-4 with TRBJ2-2; 7 bases are a match to TRBD1. The CDR3 spans 15 residues. Germline V gene sequence: CDR1 SGHNT, CDR2 YYREEE (reference sequence). The trim removed 10 bases at V and 7 bases at J, leaving 16 bases unmatched. The CDR3 sequence: CAANRAGGIGGELFF. CDR3 sequence (DNA): TGTGCCGCTAATAGGGCAGGGGGAATCGGCGGGGAGCTGTTTTTT.

The rearrangement uses TRBV18 and TRBJ2-6, with unresolved D. Trimming removed 9 bases from V and 0 bases from J, with 6 bases in between. The CDR3 loop spans 13 amino acids. Germline-derived CDR1 and CDR2 are KGHSH and LQKENI. Here the CDR3 reads CASGFSGANVLTF. The DNA for the CDR3 is TGTGCCAGTGGCTTCTCTGGGGCCAACGTCCTGACTTTC. Using reference TRBV18 and TRBJ2-6 for the parts outside the CDR3, the full variable domain is NAGVMQNPRHLVRRRGQEARLRCSPMKGHSHVYWYRQLPEEGLKFMVYLQKENIIDESGMPKERFSAEFPKEGPSILRIQQVVRGDSAAYFCASGFSGANVLTFGAGSRLTVL.